This T cell receptor (beta chain) was captured in a study of control samples from healthy donors and cancer patients. Losses at the gene ends were 0 bases for V and 8 bases for J; bases not matched to a gene: 6. Germline V gene sequence: CDR1 GTSNPN, CDR2 SVGIG (reference sequence). This CDR3 comprises 13 residues. Method: immunoSEQ multiplex PCR; TCRdb's copy keeps in-frame clones and lacks some. Of under 150,000 clones in the sample, roughly 86% are singletons; the top ten hold approximately 8%. This clonotype was sampled from a man aged 50 or older with head and neck cancer. The V and J genes are TRBV30 and TRBJ1-2, with 7 bases that match TRBD1. Sequencing was carried out using PBMCs. The CDR3 coding sequence is TGTGCCTGGAGTGTGAAGGGGGCGCGCGGCTACACCTTC. Translation gives CAWSVKGARGYTF. Complete variable domain (other parts from reference TRBV30 and TRBJ1-2): SQTIHQWPATLVQPVGSPLSLECTVEGTSNPNLYWYRQAAGRGLQLLFYSVGIGQISSEVPQNLSASRPQDRQFILSSKKLLLSDSGFYLCAWSVKGARGYTFGSGTRLTVV.